This T cell receptor (beta chain) originates from a study of beta chain features in type 1 diabetes. Whole-study findings and limits: Moderate yet significant TCRB CDR3 shortening was seen in Type 1 diabetes patients in all four CD4+ subsets.

The investigators reverse transcribed all of the isolated RNA, so they sequenced expressed TCRB transcripts. Some clones are missing from TCRdb's copy, which holds only in-frame ones; the method was immunoSEQ multiplex PCR. The repertoire holds about 650,000 clones, with roughly 12% as singletons. This CDR3 region has 17 residues. Germline V lookup: CDR1 SGHTA, CDR2 FQGNSA. The V end was cut by 5 bases, the J end by 0 bases, with 17 bases between. Each of the sorted populations had a purity greater than 95%. Regarding this clone: The antigen is undetermined.

The clonotype originates from a man between 25 and 39 years old with type 1 diabetes. The sequencing sample was made of naive CD4+ T cells from blood. This rearrangement joins TRBV7-2 to TRBJ1-5, with D possibly TRBD1 on 5 matching bases. CDR3 loop: CASSPHGVGDSNQPQHF. CDR3 nucleotide sequence: TGTGCCAGCAGCCCCCATGGGGTAGGGGATAGCAATCAGCCCCAGCATTTT.